The present TCR beta chain was sequenced within a study of identical twins. Via MiXCR, TCRdb re-called the 5' RACE reads, giving one row per CDR3 protein. The data show about 290,000 distinct CDR3 sequences, with around 9.7% seen just once and approximately 6.6% held by the top ten. This clonotype was picked up many times. Its antigen is as yet unknown. Study-wide results and limits: A partial confounding effect on zero-insertion analyses could come from invariant MAIT and iNKT cells.

Germline V CDR1 and CDR2: LGHNA, YSLEER. V lost 0 bases to trimming and J lost 2 bases; unmatched junction nucleotides: 12. This CDR3 has 18 residues. This sample also appeared in a second study, on yellow fever vaccine responses in identical twins.

The rearrangement uses TRBV4-3 and TRBJ2-5, with TRBD1 matching over 7 bases. This TCR was sampled from a woman aged 18-29 years in good health. The sequenced sample was CD8+ T cells sorted from blood. CDR3 loop: CASSQDRVRGQRQETQYF. CDR3 nucleotide sequence: TGCGCCAGCAGCCAAGATCGTGTGAGGGGGCAACGGCAAGAGACCCAGTACTTC.